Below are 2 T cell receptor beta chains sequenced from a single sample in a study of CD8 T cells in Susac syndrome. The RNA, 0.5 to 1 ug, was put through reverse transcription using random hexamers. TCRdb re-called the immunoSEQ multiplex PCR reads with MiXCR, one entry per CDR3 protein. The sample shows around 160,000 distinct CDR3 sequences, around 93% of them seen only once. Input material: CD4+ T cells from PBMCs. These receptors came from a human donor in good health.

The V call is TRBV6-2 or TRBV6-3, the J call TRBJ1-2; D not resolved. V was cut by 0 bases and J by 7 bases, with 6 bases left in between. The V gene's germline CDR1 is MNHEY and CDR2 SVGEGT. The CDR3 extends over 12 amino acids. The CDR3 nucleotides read TGTGCCAGCAGTTACTCGATCCGTGGCTACACCTTC. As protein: CASSYSIRGYTF.

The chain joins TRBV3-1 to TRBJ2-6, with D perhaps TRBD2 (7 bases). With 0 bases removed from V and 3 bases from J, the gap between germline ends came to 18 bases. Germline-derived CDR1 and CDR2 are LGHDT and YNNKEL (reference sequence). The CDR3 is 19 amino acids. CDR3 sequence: CASSQDAGGPGYGANVLTF. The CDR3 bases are TGTGCCAGCAGCCAAGATGCCGGGGGGCCCGGGTATGGGGCCAACGTCCTGACTTTC.